The 12 T cell receptor beta chains reported below all come from one sample, sequenced in a study of T cell clonality in common variable immunodeficiency. Study observations and caveats: Reportedly, TCR beta sequences from common variable immunodeficiency showed fewer deletions and N-nucleotide insertions.

The method was immunoSEQ multiplex PCR; TCRdb's version includes in-frame clones alone and lacks a portion of them. Observed in the sample are around 13,000 clones, none of them singletons. The antigens for these receptors are not known. Sequencing was performed on peripheral blood mononuclear cells. These receptors were obtained from a human donor with common variable immunodeficiency.

Concerning this clone itself: The CDR3 extends 3 residues past the end of the read, so its final part is completed from the germline J gene. The chain couples TRBV2 to TRBJ2-1; TRBD2 agrees at 16 bases. Germline CDR1 SNHLY, CDR2 FYNNEI. The CDR3 extends over 16 amino acids. The J segment lost 7 bases and the V segment lost 6 bases, leaving 6 bases of the junction unmatched. The CDR3 region is CASRPGTSGGENEQFF. The CDR3 DNA, read in part, is TGTGCCAGCAGGCCCGGGACTAGCGGGGGGGAGAATGAG. Combining the CDR3 with reference TRBV2 and TRBJ2-1 gives the whole variable domain EPEVTQTPSHQVTQMGQEVILRCVPISNHLYFYWYRQILGQKVEFLVSFYNNEISEKSEIFDDQFSVERPDGSNFTLKIRSTKLEDSAMYFCASRPGTSGGENEQFFGPGTRLTVL.

Partial CDR3 DNA: TGTGCCAGCAGCTTAGCGAGCATGACTGGTACG. Translating gives CASSLASMTGT. The CDR3 reads in full as CASSLASMTGTQYF. The rearrangement uses TRBV7-9 and TRBJ2-3; no definite D call. The read gets to within 3 residues of the CDR3 end, and the germline J gene fills in the rest. Germline V lookup: CDR1 SEHNR, CDR2 FQNEAQ (reference sequence). V was clipped by 0 bases and J by 8 bases, with 12 bases between them. The CDR3 loop spans 14 amino acids.

Notes on this clone: The sequenced fragment ends 3 residues before the CDR3 boundary, so the rest is inferred from the germline J gene. The chain uses TRBV2 and TRBJ2-5; 7 bases match TRBD2. V lost 8 bases and J lost 0; bases outside the gene matches: 6. This CDR3 has 14 residues. Germline V gene data show CDR1 as SNHLY and CDR2 as FYNNEI. The CDR3 spells CASFGGGYQETQYF. The part of the CDR3 DNA that was read is TGTGCCAGCTTCGGCGGGGGATACCAAGAGACC.

This clone appeared a few times. The read halts 3 residues ahead of the CDR3 end, with the missing end drawn from the germline J gene. This chain links TRBV30 with TRBJ2-4, with 10 bases identical to TRBD1. This CDR3 is built from 14 residues. The trim removed 4 bases at V and 7 bases at J, leaving 7 bases unmatched. Germline V gene lookup returns CDR1 GTSNPN and CDR2 SVGIG (reference sequence). This chain's CDR3 is CAWNLGQGGNIQYF. CDR3 DNA, as far as it was read: TGTGCCTGGAACCTAGGACAGGGGGGTAACATT.

This clone was seen at least ten times. Sequencing ends 3 residues short of the CDR3 end; the germline J gene provides the rest. The chain recombines TRBV18 with TRBJ1-1; TRBD1 matches 8 bases. Germline CDR1 KGHSH, CDR2 LQKENI. After removal of 6 bases from V and 4 bases from J, the junction contained 4 bases not matched to a gene. CDR3 length equals 13 residues. The CDR3 sequence: CASSLTGGTEAFF. The DNA read from the CDR3 is TGTGCCAGCTCCCTCACAGGGGGCACTGAA.

Concerning this clone itself: The CDR3 end falls 3 residues outside the read, so it is completed with the germline J gene. This chain joins TRBV2 and TRBJ1-6, with 7 bases aligning to TRBD1. CDR3 length: 13 amino acids. Germline V lookup: CDR1 SNHLY, CDR2 FYNNEI. Trimming at V came to 3 bases and at J to 7 bases, leaving 0 bases not matched to a gene. The CDR3 spells CASSDRGNSPLHF. CDR3 bases read: TGTGCCAGCAGTGACAGGGGGAATTCACCC.

Concerning this clone: The read ends 3 residues early relative to the CDR3; the germline J gene fills the gap. This chain connects TRBV18 to TRBJ2-1; 7 nucleotides agree with TRBD2. Germline trimming cut 0 bases from V and 5 bases from J; bases unmatched to any gene: 7. Per germline, CDR1 KGHSH and CDR2 LQKENI. The length of the CDR3 is 16 residues. CDR3 bases read: TGTGCCAGCTCACCACCGGGCGGGGGTATCAACAATGAG. This sequence encodes CASSPPGGGINNE. The full CDR3 protein is CASSPPGGGINNEQFF.

This clone has more than one count but fewer than ten. The missing CDR3 end, 3 residues past where the read stops, is filled in from the germline J gene. The chain couples TRBV7-8 to TRBJ2-1; 10 nucleotides agree with TRBD2. This CDR3 is 18 amino acids long. Germline V lookup: CDR1 SGHVS, CDR2 FQNEAQ. Trimming cost V 5 bases and J 5 bases; bases outside gene matches: 15. The sequenced CDR3 bases are TGTGCCAGCAGCCCAAGGAAGCGGGGGGGGCTATTGCACAATGAG. The encoded protein is CASSPRKRGGLLHNE. In full, the CDR3 is CASSPRKRGGLLHNEQFF.

Note on this clone: The missing CDR3 end, 3 residues past where the read stops, is filled in from the germline J gene. The chain recombines TRBV7-2 with TRBJ1-3; D unresolved. V lost 7 bases and J lost 1, with 11 bases in between. Germline values: CDR1 SGHTA, CDR2 FQGNSA. CDR3 size: 14 residues. The part of the CDR3 DNA that was read is TGTGCCAGCATCCCAGCGAATTCTGGAAACACC. It codes for CASIPANSGNT. The whole CDR3 protein reads CASIPANSGNTIYF.

This clone appeared a few times. The read terminates 3 residues before the CDR3 end, so the remaining end is supplied by the germline J gene. The rearrangement joins TRBV19 to TRBJ2-1; TRBD1 agrees at 7 bases. With 1 base clipped from V and 3 bases from J, the junction kept 3 bases outside the gene matches. The V gene's germline CDR1 is LNHDA and CDR2 SQIVND (reference sequence). CDR3 size: 15 residues. CDR3 sequence: CASSIGQGVYNEQFF. CDR3 DNA (partial): TGTGCCAGTAGTATAGGACAGGGAGTCTACAATGAG.

This clone has only a few counts. The CDR3 goes on 3 residues after the read ends, and that part is filled in from the germline J gene. The chain employs TRBV7-2 and TRBJ1-2, with D tentatively TRBD1 (6 bases). Germline assignment: CDR1 SGHTA and CDR2 FQGNSA. Trimming took off 5 bases at V and 4 bases at J, with 11 bases between the two ends. The CDR3 contains 13 residues. The DNA read from the CDR3 is TGTGCCAGCAGCGGCGGGGGCACCTATGGC. Encoded protein: CASSGGGTYG. The whole CDR3 protein is CASSGGGTYGYTF.

As concerns this clone: The CDR3 end lies 3 residues beyond the end of the read and is filled in from the germline J gene. This rearrangement joins TRBV6-2 or TRBV6-3 to TRBJ1-1; D may be TRBD1 (6 bases). CDR3 length equals 14 residues. Germline V gene lookup returns CDR1 MNHEY and CDR2 SVGEGT. V was clipped by 2 bases and J by 2 bases, with 9 bases between them. The chain's CDR3 is CASSYGGANTEAFF. CDR3 DNA, as far as it was read: TGTGCCAGCAGTTACGGGGGGGCTAACACTGAA.